This TCR beta chain was sequenced in a study of cytomegalovirus exposure and HLA in healthy donors. As to this clone: What it recognizes is unknown.

With 60 Vbeta and 13 Jbeta primers, the PCR was carried out. Profiling relied on immunoSEQ multiplex PCR, and the TCRdb table lists in-frame clones only, not all of them. The sample yields about 96,000 clones, approximately 64% seen once. V lost 6 bases to trimming and J lost 5 bases, with 14 bases between them. Germline-derived CDR1 and CDR2 are WNHNN and SYGVQD (reference sequence). The length of the CDR3 is 14 residues. Findings of the study overall: At a 0.05 false discovery rate, a later analysis found 16,951 TCR beta sequences to be associated with HLA alleles.

The sequence was collected from a man aged 55 to 70 in good health and CMV-seronegative. The sequencing sample was made of PBMCs. This sequence joins TRBV10-1 and TRBJ2-1; D is perhaps TRBD1 (6 bases). CDR3 residues: CASSRGGADNEQFF. CDR3 bases: TGCGCCAGCAGCCGAGGGGGAGCCGACAATGAGCAGTTCTTC.